This T cell receptor beta chain derives from a study of OX40 agonist ivuxolimab in advanced cancers. Baseline, cycle 4 day 1, and cycle 7 day 1 were the blood sampling points. The CDR3 totals 19 residues. Germline values: CDR1 MGHRA, CDR2 YSYEKL. The trim removed 0 bases at V and 3 bases at J, leaving 12 bases unmatched. Clones were read by immunoSEQ multiplex PCR, and TCRdb kept only the in-frame ones, dropping some. The sample has 30,000 or so clones, roughly 87% seen once. The sample was CD4+ or CD8+ T cells sorted from blood, taken in a trial of the OX40 agonist ivuxolimab. J is TRBJ2-1 and V is TRBV4-1, with TRBD2 matching over 9 bases. The source of this sequence is an adult with an advanced solid tumor such as melanoma, head and neck, liver or kidney cancer. The CDR3 DNA follows: TGCGCCAGCAGCCAAGATTGGCTAGCGGGATTGGGGGTCTACAATGAGCAGTTCTTC. Translated, it gives CASSQDWLAGLGVYNEQFF.